This paragraph reports one T cell receptor beta chain. This sample stems from a study of blood T cell repertoires in COVID-19. Whole-study context: Researchers got acute and convalescent COVID-19 samples from the United States, Italy and Spain.

Under the authors' procedure: Estimates of nucleated cell counts were drawn from the amplification of reference gene primers. Clones were read by immunoSEQ multiplex PCR, and TCRdb kept only the in-frame ones, dropping some. Clonal size and the V and J genes are those of that table, whereas D and trimming came from the DNA. The sample lists over 150,000 clones; approximately 83% were seen once. Germline lookup yields CDR1 SGHAT and CDR2 FQNNGV. The CDR3 contains 14 residues. V was clipped by 3 bases and J by 1 base; unmatched bases: 1. The sample consisted of peripheral blood. The receptor was isolated from a woman aged 60-75 years with acute or convalescent COVID-19. The chain links TRBV11-2 to TRBJ2-5; TRBD2 agrees at 8 bases. CDR3 nucleotides: TGTGCCAGCAGCTTTACTAGCGGCCAAGAGACCCAGTACTTC. Residues: CASSFTSGQETQYF.